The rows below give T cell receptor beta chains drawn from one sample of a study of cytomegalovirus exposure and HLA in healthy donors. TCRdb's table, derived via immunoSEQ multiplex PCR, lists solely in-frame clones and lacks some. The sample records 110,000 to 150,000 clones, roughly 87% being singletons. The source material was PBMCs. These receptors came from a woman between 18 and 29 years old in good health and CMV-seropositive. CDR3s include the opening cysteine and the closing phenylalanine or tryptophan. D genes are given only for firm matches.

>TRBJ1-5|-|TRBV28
TGTGCCAGCAGTTTACGGCAGCGAAATCAGCCCCAGCATTTT
CASSLRQRNQPQHF
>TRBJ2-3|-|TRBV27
TGTGCCAGCAGTGGGTATAACAGGGATACGCAGTATTTT
CASSGYNRDTQYF
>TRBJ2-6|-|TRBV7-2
TGTGCCAGCAGCTTAAGGAGCTCTGGGGCCAACGTCCTGACTTTC
CASSLRSSGANVLTF
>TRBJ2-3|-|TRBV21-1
TGTGCCAGCAGCAAAGGGGGCGCTAGCGCAAGCACAGATACGCAGTATTTT
CASSKGGASASTDTQYF
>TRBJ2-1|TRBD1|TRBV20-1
TGCAGTGCACCGACAGGGGATGAGCAGTTCTTC
CSAPTGDEQFF
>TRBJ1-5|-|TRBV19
TGTGCCAGTAGCCCCGCGACAGGCGAAAGTTGGCCCCAGCATTTT
CASSPATGESWPQHF
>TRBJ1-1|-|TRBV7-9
TGTGCCAGCAGCATGGGACACATGAACACTGAAGCTTTCTTT
CASSMGHMNTEAFF
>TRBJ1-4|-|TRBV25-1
TGTGCCAGCATGATGGGGGGGGCAGGGGAAAAACTGTTTTTT
CASMMGGAGEKLFF
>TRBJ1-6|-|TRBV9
TGTGCCAGCAGCGTAGACGGGGGGCGTAATTCACCCCTCCACTTT
CASSVDGGRNSPLHF
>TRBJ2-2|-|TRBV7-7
TGTGCCAGCAGCCCGTTAGGTAGCGGTAACACCGGGGAGCTGTTTTTT
CASSPLGSGNTGELFF
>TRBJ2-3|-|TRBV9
TGTGCCAGCAGCAATGGGACTCCAATTGAGGCGCAGTATTTT
CASSNGTPIEAQYF
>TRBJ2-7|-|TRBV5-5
TGTGCCAGCAGCTTGGGACCTAGCTCCTACGAGCAGTACTTC
CASSLGPSSYEQYF
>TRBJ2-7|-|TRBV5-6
TGTGCCAGCAGCTTGTCGCGGGGGCCTTCCTACGAGCAGTACTTC
CASSLSRGPSYEQYF
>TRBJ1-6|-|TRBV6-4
TGTGCCAGCAGCCTTAAGGCTGGGCTCTATAATTCACCCCTCCACTTT
CASSLKAGLYNSPLHF
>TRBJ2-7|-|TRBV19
TGTGCCAGTAGTGCCCTGTTGGCCAGCCCAGAGGCCTACGAGCAGTACTTC
CASSALLASPEAYEQYF